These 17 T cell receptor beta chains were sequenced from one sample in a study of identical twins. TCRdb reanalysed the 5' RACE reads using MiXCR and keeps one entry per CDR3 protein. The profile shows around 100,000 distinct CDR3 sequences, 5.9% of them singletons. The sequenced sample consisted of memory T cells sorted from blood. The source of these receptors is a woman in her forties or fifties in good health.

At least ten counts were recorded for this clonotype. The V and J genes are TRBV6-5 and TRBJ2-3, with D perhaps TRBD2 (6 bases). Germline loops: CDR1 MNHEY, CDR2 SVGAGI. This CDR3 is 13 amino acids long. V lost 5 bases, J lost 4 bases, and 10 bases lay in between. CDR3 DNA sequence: TGTGCCAGCAGTCGGGCGGGATCAGATACGCAGTATTTT. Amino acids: CASSRAGSDTQYF.

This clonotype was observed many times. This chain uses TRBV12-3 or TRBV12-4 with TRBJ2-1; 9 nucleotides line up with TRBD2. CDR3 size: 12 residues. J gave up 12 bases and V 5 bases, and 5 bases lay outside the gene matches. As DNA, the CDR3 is TGTGCCAGCAGTCTTAGCGGGAGTGCGCAGTTCTTC. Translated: CASSLSGSAQFF.

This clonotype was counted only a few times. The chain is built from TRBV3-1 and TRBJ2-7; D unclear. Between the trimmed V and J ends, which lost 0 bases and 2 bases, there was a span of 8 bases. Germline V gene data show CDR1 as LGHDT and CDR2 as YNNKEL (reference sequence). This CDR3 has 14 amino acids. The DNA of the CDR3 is TGTGCCAGCAGCCAAGATCTTAGAACCTACGAGCAGTACTTC. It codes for CASSQDLRTYEQYF.

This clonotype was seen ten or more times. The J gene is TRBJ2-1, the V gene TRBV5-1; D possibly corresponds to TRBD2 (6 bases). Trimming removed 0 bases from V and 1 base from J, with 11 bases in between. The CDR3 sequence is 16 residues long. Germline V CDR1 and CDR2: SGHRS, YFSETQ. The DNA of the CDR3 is TGCGCCAGCAGCTTGGGGCTAGCGCCTTCCTACAATGAGCAGTTCTTC. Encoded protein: CASSLGLAPSYNEQFF.

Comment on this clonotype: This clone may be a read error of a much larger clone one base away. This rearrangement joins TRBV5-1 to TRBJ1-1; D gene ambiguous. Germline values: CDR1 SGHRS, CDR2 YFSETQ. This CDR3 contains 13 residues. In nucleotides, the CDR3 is TGCGCCAGCAGCTTGGGGATGAACACTGAAGATTTCTTT. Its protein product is CASSLGMNTEDFF.

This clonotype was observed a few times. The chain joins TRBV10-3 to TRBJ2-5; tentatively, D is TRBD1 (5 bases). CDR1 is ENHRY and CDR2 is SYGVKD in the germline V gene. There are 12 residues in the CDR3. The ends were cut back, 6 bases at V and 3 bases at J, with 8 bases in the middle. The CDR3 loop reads CAISPGKETQYF. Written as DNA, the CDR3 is TGTGCCATCAGCCCAGGGAAAGAGACCCAGTACTTC.

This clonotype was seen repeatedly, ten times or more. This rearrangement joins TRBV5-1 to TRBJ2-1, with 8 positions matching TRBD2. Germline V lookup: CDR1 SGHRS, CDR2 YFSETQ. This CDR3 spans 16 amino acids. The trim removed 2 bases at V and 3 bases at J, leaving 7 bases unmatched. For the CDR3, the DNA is TGCGCCAGCAGCTTCCGAGCGGGAGTCTTCTACAATGAGCAGTTCTTC. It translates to CASSFRAGVFYNEQFF.

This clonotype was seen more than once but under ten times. The CDR3 sequence: CSASPPYEEQFF. Written as DNA, the CDR3 is TGCAGTGCTAGCCCCCCGTACGAGGAGCAGTTCTTC. This chain joins TRBV20-1 and TRBJ2-1; the D is unclear. Germline assignment: CDR1 DFQATT and CDR2 SNEGSKA (reference sequence). Trimming cost V 3 bases and J 10 bases, with 13 bases left between them. The CDR3 sequence is 12 residues long.

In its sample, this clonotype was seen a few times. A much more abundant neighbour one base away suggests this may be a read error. CDR3 loop: CASSEAANLYGYPF. The CDR3 coding sequence is TGTGCCAGCAGTGAAGCGGCAAACCTCTATGGCTACCCCTTC. V is TRBV6-1 and J is TRBJ1-2; D gene ambiguous. CDR1 and CDR2 (germline): MNHNS, SASEGT. CDR3 length: 14 amino acids.

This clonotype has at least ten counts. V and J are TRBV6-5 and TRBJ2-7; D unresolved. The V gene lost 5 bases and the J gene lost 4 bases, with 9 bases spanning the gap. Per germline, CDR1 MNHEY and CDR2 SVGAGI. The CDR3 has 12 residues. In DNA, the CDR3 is TGTGCCAGCAGTCAAATAGGGTACGAGCAGTACTTC. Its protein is CASSQIGYEQYF.

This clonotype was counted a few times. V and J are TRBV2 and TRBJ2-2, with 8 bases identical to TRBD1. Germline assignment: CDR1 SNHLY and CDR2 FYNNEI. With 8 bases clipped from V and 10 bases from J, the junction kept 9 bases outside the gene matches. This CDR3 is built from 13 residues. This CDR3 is CASGQGLSVELFF. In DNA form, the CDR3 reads TGTGCCAGCGGACAGGGTCTTTCGGTGGAGCTGTTTTTT.

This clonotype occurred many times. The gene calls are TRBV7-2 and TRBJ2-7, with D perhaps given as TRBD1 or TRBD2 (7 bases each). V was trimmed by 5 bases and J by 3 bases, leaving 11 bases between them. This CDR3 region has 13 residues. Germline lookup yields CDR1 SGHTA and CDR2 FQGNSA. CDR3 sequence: CASSQGGYYEQYF. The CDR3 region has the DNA TGTGCCAGCAGCCAGGGGGGGTACTACGAGCAGTACTTC.

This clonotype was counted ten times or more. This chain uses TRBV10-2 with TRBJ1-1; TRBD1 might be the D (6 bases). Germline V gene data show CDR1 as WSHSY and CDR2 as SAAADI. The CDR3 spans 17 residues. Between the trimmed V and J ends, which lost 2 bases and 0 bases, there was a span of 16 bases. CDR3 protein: CASSEPSVGALNTEAFF. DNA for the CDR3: TGCGCCAGCAGTGAGCCTTCGGTGGGGGCCTTGAACACTGAAGCTTTCTTT.

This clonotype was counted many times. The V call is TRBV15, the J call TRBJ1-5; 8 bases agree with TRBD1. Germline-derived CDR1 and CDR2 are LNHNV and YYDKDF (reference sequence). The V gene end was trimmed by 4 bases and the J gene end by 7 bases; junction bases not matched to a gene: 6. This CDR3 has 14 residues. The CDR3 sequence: CATSTDRGNQPQHF. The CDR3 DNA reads TGTGCCACCAGCACCGACAGGGGAAACCAGCCCCAGCATTTT.

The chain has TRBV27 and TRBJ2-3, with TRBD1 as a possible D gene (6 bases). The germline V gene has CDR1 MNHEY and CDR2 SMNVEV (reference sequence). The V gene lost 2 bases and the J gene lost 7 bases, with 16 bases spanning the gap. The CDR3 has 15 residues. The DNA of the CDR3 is TGTGCCAGCAGTTTACAGGGGAGTCTGGGGAATACGCAGTATTTT. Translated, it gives CASSLQGSLGNTQYF.

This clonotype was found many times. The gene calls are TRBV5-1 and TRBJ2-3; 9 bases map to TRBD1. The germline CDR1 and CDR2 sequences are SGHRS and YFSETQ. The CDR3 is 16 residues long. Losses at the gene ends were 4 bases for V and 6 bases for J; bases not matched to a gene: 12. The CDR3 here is CASSPGQGHFSDTQYF. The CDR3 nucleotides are TGCGCCAGCAGCCCCGGACAGGGGCATTTCTCCGATACGCAGTATTTT.

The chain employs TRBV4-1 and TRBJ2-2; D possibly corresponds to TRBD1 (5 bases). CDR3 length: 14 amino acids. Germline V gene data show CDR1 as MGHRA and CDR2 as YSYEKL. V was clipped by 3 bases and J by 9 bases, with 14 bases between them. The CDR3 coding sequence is TGCGCCAGCAGCCATCTTGGGGCCTACCGGGAGCTGTTTTTT. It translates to CASSHLGAYRELFF.